This T cell receptor beta chain was captured by sequencing in a study of blood T cell repertoires in COVID-19. Study summary: Donors in the United States, Italy and Spain gave samples during acute or convalescent COVID-19.

The CDR3 is made up of 14 amino acids. Germline assignment: CDR1 SGHTA and CDR2 FQGTGA. V shed 0 bases and J shed 8 bases, with 10 bases lying between them. Some clones are missing from TCRdb's copy, which holds only in-frame ones; the method was immunoSEQ multiplex PCR. The top ten clones hold roughly an eighth of a sample with about 63,000 clones, 84% of them seen once. J is TRBJ2-2 and V is TRBV7-3, with D possibly matching TRBD1 (5 bases). The sequencing sample was made of peripheral blood. The sequence was obtained from a human donor in a cohort sampled during active COVID-19. The CDR3 spells CASSLTIRDGELFF. The CDR3 DNA is TGTGCCAGCAGCTTAACGATCAGGGATGGGGAGCTGTTTTTT.